This T cell receptor (beta chain) was observed in a study of beta chain features in type 1 diabetes. General study findings and limits: VDJ junctions from patients with type 1 diabetes contained fewer insertions and more deletions. Across all four CD4+ subsets, people with type 1 diabetes showed modestly shorter TCRB CDR3s.

Expressed TCRB transcripts got sequenced, as all isolated RNA was reverse transcribed. Sequencing used immunoSEQ multiplex PCR; TCRdb keeps in-frame clones, though not all of them. The table shows 150,000 to 170,000 clones, with about a tenth occurring only once. A few counts support this clone. The target antigen is unknown. This CDR3 is also generated by other DNA sequences in the sample. The origin of this receptor is a man in his thirties or forties with type 1 diabetes. Sequenced sample: central memory CD4+ T cells from blood.

The CDR3 spells CASSEPNQPQHF. The CDR3 nucleotides read TGTGCCAGCAGTGAACCAAATCAGCCCCAGCATTTT. The chain couples TRBV2 to TRBJ1-5; D remains unclear. The germline V gene has CDR1 SNHLY and CDR2 FYNNEI. The CDR3 runs 12 residues. Trimming removed 2 bases from V and 4 bases from J, with 3 bases in between.